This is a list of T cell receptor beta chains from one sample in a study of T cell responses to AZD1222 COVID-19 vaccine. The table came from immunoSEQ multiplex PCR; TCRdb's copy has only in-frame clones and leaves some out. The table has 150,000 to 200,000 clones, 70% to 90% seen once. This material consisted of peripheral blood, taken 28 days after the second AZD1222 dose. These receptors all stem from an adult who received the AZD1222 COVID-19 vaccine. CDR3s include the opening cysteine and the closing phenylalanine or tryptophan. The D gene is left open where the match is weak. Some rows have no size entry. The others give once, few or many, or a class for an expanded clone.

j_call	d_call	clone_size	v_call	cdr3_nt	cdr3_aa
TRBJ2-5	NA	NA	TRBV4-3	TGCGCCAGCAGCCAAGTCCCAGGGGGGTACCAAGAGACCCAGTACTTC	CASSQVPGGYQETQYF
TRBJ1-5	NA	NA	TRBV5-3	TGTGCCAGAAGCTTGGCCAACGATAGCAGTAGCAATCAGCCCCAGCATTTT	CARSLANDSSSNQPQHF
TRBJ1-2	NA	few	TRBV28	TGTGCCACCCCAGGGGAGAACTATGGCTACACCTTC	CATPGENYGYTF
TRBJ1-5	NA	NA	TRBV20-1	TGCAGTGCTAGTCGGGCAGGGCATCAGCCCCAGCATTTT	CSASRAGHQPQHF
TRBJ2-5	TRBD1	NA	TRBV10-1	TGCGCCAGCAGTGAGTCGACGACAGGGGGCCTGGAGACCCAGTACTTC	CASSESTTGGLETQYF
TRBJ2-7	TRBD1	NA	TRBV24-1	TGTGCCACCAGTGATCCCGACAGGGGGGTCCGCGAGCAGTACTTC	CATSDPDRGVREQYF
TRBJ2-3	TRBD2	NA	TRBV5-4	TGTGCCAGCAGCTCCCGACTAGCGGGGGACACAGATACGCAGTATTTT	CASSSRLAGDTDTQYF
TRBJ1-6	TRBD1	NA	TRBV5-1	TGCGCCAGCAGCTTACAGGGGGCGAATAATTCACCCCTCCACTTT	CASSLQGANNSPLHF
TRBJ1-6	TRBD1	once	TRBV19	TGTGCCAGTAGTACCAGGGGGAGGGCTTCACCCCTCCACTTT	CASSTRGRASPLHF
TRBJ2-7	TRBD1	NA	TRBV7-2	TGTGCCAGCAGGGGGACAGGGCTCTACGAGCAGTACTTC	CASRGTGLYEQYF
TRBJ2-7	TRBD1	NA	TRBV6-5	TGTGCCAGCAGTTTGGGACAGGGCTACTACGAGCAGTACTTC	CASSLGQGYYEQYF
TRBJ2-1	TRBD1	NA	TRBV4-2	TGTGCCAGCAGCCAAGATAGGAACAGGGGGGAGAATGAGCAGTTCTTC	CASSQDRNRGENEQFF
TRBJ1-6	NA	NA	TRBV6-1	TGTGCCAGCAGTGCCTTCAGAGTTGGGGATAATTCACCCCTCCACTTT	CASSAFRVGDNSPLHF
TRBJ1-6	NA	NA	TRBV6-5	TGTGCCAGCAGTTACTCACCAGGGGACCCATTTTCACCCCTCCACTTT	CASSYSPGDPFSPLHF
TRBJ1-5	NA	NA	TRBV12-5	TGTGCTAGTGGTTGGGGGGATGGCAATCAGCCCCAGCATTTT	CASGWGDGNQPQHF
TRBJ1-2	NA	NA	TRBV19	TGTGCCAGTAGTATACCCGGACCCGGCGGGTATGGCTACACTTTC	CASSIPGPGGYGYTF
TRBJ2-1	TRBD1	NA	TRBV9	TGTGCCAGCAGCGTAGGGGACAGGGAGTATTGGCAGTTCTTC	CASSVGDREYWQFF
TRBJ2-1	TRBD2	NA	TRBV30	TGTGCCTGGTCCACGGGACTAGCGGGGTCCGTGTTCTTC	CAWSTGLAGSVFF
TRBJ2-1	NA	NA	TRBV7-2	TGTGCCAGCAGCTTAAGTCATAGCGCCACAGCGCAGTTCTTC	CASSLSHSATAQFF
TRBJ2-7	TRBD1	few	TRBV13	TGTGCCAGCAGCCAAGGACAGGGATCCTACGAGCAGTACTTC	CASSQGQGSYEQYF
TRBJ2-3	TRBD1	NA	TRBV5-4	TGTGCCAGCAGCTTGGTGGGACAGGGGGCAGCAGATACGCAGTATTTT	CASSLVGQGAADTQYF
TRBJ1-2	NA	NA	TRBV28	TGTGCCAGTCGGGGGCCTTTGGGCTACACCTTC	CASRGPLGYTF
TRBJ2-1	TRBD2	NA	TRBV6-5	TGTGCCAGCAGTTATAGCGGGGGGCTGGACAATGAGCAGTTCTTC	CASSYSGGLDNEQFF
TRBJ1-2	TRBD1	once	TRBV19	TGTGCCAGTAGGGATAGATCGACAGGGAGAAACTATGGCTACACCTTC	CASRDRSTGRNYGYTF